This entry lists 15 T cell receptor beta chains sequenced from one sample in a study of blood T cell repertoires in COVID-19. Sequencing used immunoSEQ multiplex PCR; TCRdb keeps in-frame clones, though not all of them. This table holds about 150,000 clones, around 86% found once. The sequenced sample was peripheral blood. The receptors here all came from a man older than 75 with acute or convalescent COVID-19.

CDR3 residues: CASSSRTGQETQYF. The CDR3 coding sequence is TGTGCCAGCAGTTCCCGGACAGGGCAAGAGACCCAGTACTTC. V gene TRBV28 combines with J gene TRBJ2-5; 8 bases match TRBD1. V lost 4 bases, J lost 2 bases, and 3 bases stayed unmatched. The CDR3 sequence is 14 residues long. Germline CDR1 reads MDHEN; CDR2 reads SYDVKM.

The V and J genes are TRBV27 and TRBJ2-6, with a tentative D call TRBD1 (5 bases). The CDR3 runs to 19 residues. Germline CDR1 is MNHEY and CDR2 is SMNVEV (reference sequence). Deletions cut 5 bases from V and 0 bases from J, with 20 bases between. The CDR3 is CASSTIRQLSFSGANVLTF. In nucleotides, the CDR3 is TGTGCCAGCAGTACTATCCGACAGCTAAGCTTCTCTGGGGCCAACGTCCTGACTTTC.

This sequence joins TRBV6-1 and TRBJ2-1, with TRBD2 matching 8 bases. The CDR3 runs 18 residues. Losses at the gene ends were 2 bases for V and 4 bases for J; bases not matched to a gene: 13. Germline V gene sequence: CDR1 MNHNS, CDR2 SASEGT. The CDR3 DNA reads as TGTGCCAGCAGTGAAAATCGCATTAGCGGGGACCTTTACAATGAGCAGTTCTTC. Translating gives CASSENRISGDLYNEQFF.

The rearrangement links TRBV7-8 to TRBJ2-1, with 7 bases fitting TRBD2. Germline V CDR1 and CDR2: SGHVS, FQNEAQ. The CDR3 spans 16 residues. Trimming cost V 5 bases and J 10 bases; bases outside gene matches: 17. CDR3 bases: TGTGCCAGCAGCCCGGGGACCGCGCACCGGGGGGAGGAGCAGTTCTTC. Translating gives CASSPGTAHRGEEQFF.

This clone has a handful of counts. The chain has TRBV23-1 and TRBJ1-3; D is perhaps TRBD1 (5 bases). TRBV23-1 is an ORF, and what it does is uncertain. The CDR3 sequence is 16 residues long. Deletions cut 6 bases from V and 0 bases from J, with 15 bases between. The CDR3 bases are TGCGCCAGCAGCCCGATCAGGGAGGGCTCTGGAAACACCATATATTTT. The encoded protein is CASSPIREGSGNTIYF.

The count of this clone is one. The chain links TRBV7-9 to TRBJ2-7, with 7 bases aligning to TRBD1. CDR3 length equals 14 residues. V shed 2 bases and J 0 bases; nucleotides not matched to a gene: 1. Germline CDR1 reads SEHNR; CDR2 reads FQNEAQ (reference sequence). Here the CDR3 DNA reads TGTGCCAGCAGCTTATACAGGGGCTCCTACGAGCAGTACTTC. Translation: CASSLYRGSYEQYF. Variable domain in full (rest from reference TRBV7-9 and TRBJ2-7): DTGVSQNPRHKITKRGQNVTFRCDPISEHNRLYWYRQTLGQGPEFLTYFQNEAQLEKSRLLSDRFSAERPKGSFSTLEIQRTEQGDSAMYLCASSLYRGSYEQYFGPGTRLTVT.

This clone was seen only a few times. The chain links TRBV5-1 to TRBJ2-7; 12 nucleotides match TRBD1. This CDR3 spans 16 amino acids. The J segment lost 6 bases and the V segment lost 5 bases, leaving 12 bases of the junction unmatched. Germline CDR1 is SGHRS and CDR2 is YFSETQ. Written as DNA, the CDR3 is TGCGCCAGCAGTCCCGGGACAGGGGGCTGGAAGGGCGAGCAGTACTTC. Amino acids: CASSPGTGGWKGEQYF.

The chain couples TRBV9 to TRBJ1-3, with D uncertain. The V end was cut by 5 bases, the J end by 0 bases, with 12 bases between. The CDR3 has 15 residues. The germline CDR1 and CDR2 sequences are SGDLS and YYNGEE. CDR3 residues: CASSLIGDSGNTIYF. CDR3 coding DNA: TGTGCCAGCAGTTTAATCGGGGACTCTGGAAACACCATATATTTT.

The chain links TRBV18 to TRBJ2-1; the match to TRBD2 covers 7 bases. The CDR3 is made up of 15 amino acids. Germline loops: CDR1 KGHSH, CDR2 LQKENI. V dropped 3 bases and J dropped 1; count of bases not matched to a gene: 3. The chain's CDR3 is CASSPGGGSYNEQFF. CDR3 sequence (DNA): TGTGCCAGCTCACCGGGGGGAGGGTCCTACAATGAGCAGTTCTTC.

V usage is TRBV10-1 and J usage is TRBJ2-1, with 7 bases that match TRBD2. Looked up from germline, CDR1 is WNHNN and CDR2 is SYGVQD (reference sequence). The CDR3 runs to 17 residues. Trimming took 2 bases from V and 2 from J; bases not matched to a gene: 9. CDR3 protein: CASSEGSASGTYNEQFF. The CDR3 nucleotides are TGCGCCAGCAGTGAGGGTAGTGCTAGCGGAACCTACAATGAGCAGTTCTTC.

The chain employs TRBV2 and TRBJ2-7, with 7 bases lining up with TRBD2. The CDR3 is 12 residues long. V was clipped by 6 bases and J by 5 bases; unmatched bases: 4. Germline V gene lookup returns CDR1 SNHLY and CDR2 FYNNEI. CDR3 nucleotides: TGTGCCAGCAGCGGACTAGTGAACGAGCAGTACTTC. Protein: CASSGLVNEQYF.

The chain recombines TRBV6-6 with TRBJ1-1, with D uncertain. Germline V CDR1 and CDR2: MNHNY, SVGAGI (reference sequence). The CDR3 runs to 13 residues. Trimming pared 5 bases from V and 6 bases from J, leaving 13 bases between. Written as DNA, the CDR3 is TGTGCCAGCAGTCCTCAGTCGTACGCTGAAGCTTTCTTT. Translation: CASSPQSYAEAFF.

This clone was found many times. This chain connects TRBV18 to TRBJ1-3, with 10 bases lining up with TRBD1. The germline V gene encodes CDR1 KGHSH and CDR2 LQKENI. The CDR3 spans 16 residues. The junction had 2 bases not matched to a gene; V was cut back by 2 bases and J by 1 base. CDR3 sequence: CASSPGTGASGNTIYF. DNA for the CDR3: TGTGCCAGCTCACCAGGGACAGGGGCATCTGGAAACACCATATATTTT.

This rearrangement joins TRBV28 to TRBJ1-6, with unresolved D. Deletions cut 7 bases from V and 0 bases from J, with 10 bases between. Germline V gene data show CDR1 as MDHEN and CDR2 as SYDVKM. The CDR3 loop spans 15 amino acids. CDR3 protein: CASNRGYSYNSPLHF. The CDR3 DNA sequence: TGTGCCAGCAACAGAGGGTACTCCTATAATTCACCCCTCCACTTT.

The chain recombines TRBV19 with TRBJ2-1, with D maybe TRBD2 (6 bases). The germline V gene encodes CDR1 LNHDA and CDR2 SQIVND (reference sequence). The CDR3 extends over 13 amino acids. The DNA for the CDR3 is TGTGCAACCCGGGGGAGCTCCTACAATGAGCAGTTCTTC. Translated, it gives CATRGSSYNEQFF. The full variable domain, with the rest looked up from reference TRBV19 and TRBJ2-1, is DGGITQSPKYLFRKEGQNVTLSCEQNLNHDAMYWYRQDPGQGLRLIYYSQIVNDFQKGDIAEGYSVSREKKESFPLTVTSAQKNPTAFYLCATRGSSYNEQFFGPGTRLTVL.